Listed below are T cell receptor beta chains from one sample, sequenced in a study of cytomegalovirus exposure and HLA in healthy donors. This table comes from immunoSEQ multiplex PCR, and its TCRdb copy is limited to in-frame clones, with some not included. This table holds 120,000 to 150,000 clones, roughly three quarters found once. The sequenced sample was PBMCs. The receptors stem from a female donor in good health and CMV-seronegative. The CDR3 runs from the conserved cysteine through the conserved F or W. The D gene is left open where the match is weak. Size is omitted from some rows. Given values are once, few, many or a class for expanded clones.

V	J	D	size	DNA	CDR3
TRBV5-1	TRBJ2-3	.	once	TGCGCCAGCCCGACTAGCACAGATACGCAGTATTTT	CASPTSTDTQYF
TRBV13	TRBJ2-2	.	few	TGTGCCAGCAGCTTCCCGACAGGCGGGACCGGGGAGCTGTTTTTT	CASSFPTGGTGELFF
TRBV5-1	TRBJ2-5	.	.	TGCGCCAGCAGCTTGGGTCAGGGCTGGGGAGAGACCCAGTACTTC	CASSLGQGWGETQYF
TRBV7-9	TRBJ2-5	TRBD2	.	TGTGCCAGCAGCTTTGGTGTGGACGGGGGGATCGAGACCCAGTACTTC	CASSFGVDGGIETQYF
TRBV2	TRBJ2-7	.	.	TGTGCCAGCACCACGGTCCTCATTTCTTACGAGCAGTACTTC	CASTTVLISYEQYF
TRBV11-3	TRBJ1-1	TRBD1	.	TGTGCCAGCAGCCCCCGGACAGGGGGGGAGAACACTGAAGCTTTCTTT	CASSPRTGGENTEAFF
TRBV6-5	TRBJ2-7	TRBD2	.	TGTGCCAGCAGGAGTAGCGGGAGGGCCGACGAGCAGTACTTC	CASRSSGRADEQYF
TRBV7-8	TRBJ2-5	.	.	TGTGCCAGCAGCGAAACGCCGACGGGAGTCCAGGAGACCCAGTACTTC	CASSETPTGVQETQYF
TRBV11-1	TRBJ2-3	TRBD1	.	TGTGCCAGCAGCCCGGGACAGGGGAACACAGATACGCAGTATTTT	CASSPGQGNTDTQYF
TRBV30	TRBJ2-3	TRBD1	.	TGTGCCTGGAGTGTAAGGACAGGGACAACAGATACGCAGTATTTT	CAWSVRTGTTDTQYF
TRBV7-2	TRBJ2-2	.	few	TGTGCCAGCAGCTTAGATGAGTTGACCGGGGAGCTGTTTTTT	CASSLDELTGELFF
TRBV5-1	TRBJ1-1	.	.	TGCGCCAGCAGCTTGGATATGAACACTGAAGCTTTCTTT	CASSLDMNTEAFF
TRBV5-1	TRBJ1-1	.	many	TGCGCCAGCAGCTTGACAACAGGGAGCACTGAAGCTTTCTTT	CASSLTTGSTEAFF
TRBV7-9	TRBJ2-5	.	.	TGTGCCAGCAGCTTTCGTGGACTCGACCAAGAGACCCAGTACTTC	CASSFRGLDQETQYF
TRBV7-6	TRBJ1-5	.	.	TGTGCCAGCAGCTTAGCTTATAGCAATCAGCCCCAGCATTTT	CASSLAYSNQPQHF
TRBV30	TRBJ1-1	TRBD1	few	TGTGCCTGGAGTGTATGGGACAGCCACACTGAAGCTTTCTTT	CAWSVWDSHTEAFF
TRBV15	TRBJ1-4	.	few	TGTGCCACCAGCTCCCGGCGGGAAAAACTGTTTTTT	CATSSRREKLFF
TRBV9	TRBJ1-2	TRBD1	.	TGTGCCAGCAGCGTAGCCATTACAGGGGGCGCCTATGGCTACACCTTC	CASSVAITGGAYGYTF
TRBV5-1	TRBJ2-7	TRBD2	.	TGCGCCAGCAGCTTCGGCAGCGGGGGATGCGAGCAGTACTTC	CASSFGSGGCEQYF
TRBV7-3	TRBJ1-2	.	.	TGTGCCAGCAGCTTAAGAGGAGGGGATGGCTACACCTTC	CASSLRGGDGYTF
TRBV27	TRBJ1-1	TRBD1	.	TGTGCCAGCAGTCCCGCGGGACAGTGGATGAACACTGAAGCTTTCTTT	CASSPAGQWMNTEAFF
TRBV7-3	TRBJ1-5	.	.	TGTGCCAGCAGCTTGACAGTAAATCAGCCCCAGCATTTT	CASSLTVNQPQHF
TRBV5-6	TRBJ1-6	TRBD1	few	TGTGCCAGCAGCTTGATGACAGGGGAAGACTATAATTCACCCCTCCACTTT	CASSLMTGEDYNSPLHF
TRBV5-4	TRBJ1-2	TRBD1	.	TGTGCCAGCAGCTTAAACAGGGGGCGCGGCTATGGCTACACCTTC	CASSLNRGRGYGYTF
TRBV12-5	TRBJ2-1	.	.	TGTGCTAGTGGTTTGACTCCAAATGAGCAGTTCTTC	CASGLTPNEQFF
TRBV4-3	TRBJ2-5	TRBD2	.	TGCGCCAGCAGCCAATTTAGCGGGGGCTTTCAAGAGACCCAGTACTTC	CASSQFSGGFQETQYF
TRBV5-5	TRBJ2-7	TRBD1	few	TGTGCCAGCAGCCGGACGGGGCAGGGGGACTACGAGCAGTACTTC	CASSRTGQGDYEQYF
TRBV2	TRBJ1-6	TRBD1	few	TGTGCCAGCATGGAAGACAGGGATTCACCCCTCCACTTT	CASMEDRDSPLHF
TRBV28	TRBJ1-6	.	.	TGTGCCAGCAGCGGAGACAGGAATAATTCACCCCTCCACTTT	CASSGDRNNSPLHF
TRBV7-6	TRBJ2-1	TRBD2	.	TGTGCCAGCAGCTTACGAGGCGGGGGTCACTACAATGAGCAGTTCTTC	CASSLRGGGHYNEQFF
TRBV30	TRBJ1-3	.	few	TGTGCCTGGAGACAGTCTGCTGGAAACACCATATATTTT	CAWRQSAGNTIYF
TRBV6-5	TRBJ1-2	TRBD1	few	TGTGCCAGCAGCTTAGACAGGGACTTAGAAGGCTACACCTTC	CASSLDRDLEGYTF
TRBV7-2	TRBJ2-2	.	.	TGTGCCAGCAGCTTAGTGTCAGCTCTCAGGGGGGAGCTGTTTTTT	CASSLVSALRGELFF
TRBV6-5	TRBJ2-7	.	.	TGTGCCACCAAGCACCCCTATAACTACGAGCAGTACTTC	CATKHPYNYEQYF
TRBV4-1	TRBJ2-7	TRBD1	.	TGCGCCAGCAGAAATACAGGGGACTACGAGCAGTACTTC	CASRNTGDYEQYF
TRBV5-1	TRBJ2-3	.	.	TGCGCCAGCATGGGAGGAGCGGCCACAGATACGCAGTATTTT	CASMGGAATDTQYF
TRBV2	TRBJ2-2	TRBD2	.	TGTGCCAGCAGTCGACTAGCGGGGGTATCCGGGGAGCTGTTTTTT	CASSRLAGVSGELFF
TRBV28	TRBJ1-6	.	.	TGTGCCAGCAGTTTGGGGCAGGCGAATTCACCCCTCCACTTT	CASSLGQANSPLHF
TRBV9	TRBJ2-5	TRBD2	few	TGTGCCAGCAGCGTAGATCTAGCGGGGGGGGAGACCCAGTACTTC	CASSVDLAGGETQYF
TRBV14	TRBJ2-7	TRBD2	.	TGTGCCAGCAGCCAAGGACGGGGGAGGGTCCGCGAGCAGTACTTC	CASSQGRGRVREQYF